A selection of T cell receptor beta chains follows, all from one sample in a study of cytomegalovirus exposure and HLA in healthy donors. Some clones are missing from TCRdb's copy, which holds only in-frame ones; the method was immunoSEQ multiplex PCR. In the table there are approximately 100,000 clones, roughly 85% of which are singletons. Sample: PBMCs. The source is a man between 60 and 75 years old in good health and CMV-seropositive. Both conserved end residues are part of each CDR3. D genes are given only for firm matches.

J	D	V	CDR3
TRBJ1-2	TRBD1	TRBV10-1	CASSRDRVPNYGYTF
TRBJ2-7	TRBD1	TRBV12-5	CASGSIRTGGNEQYF
TRBJ1-3	TRBD1	TRBV25-1	CASSRHGGTDGNTIYF
TRBJ1-2	TRBD1	TRBV5-1	CASSFPGQSYGYTF
TRBJ2-6	NA	TRBV5-1	CASSLDRAGANVLTF
TRBJ1-3	TRBD1	TRBV7-6	CASSSQGGGGNTIYF
TRBJ2-5	TRBD2	TRBV5-4	CASSTGLAGGPGETQYF
TRBJ1-1	NA	TRBV18	CASSAQGMNTEAFF
NA	NA	TRBV30	CAWGKWESYEQYF
TRBJ2-5	NA	TRBV27	CAKPLGTETQYF
TRBJ2-1	NA	TRBV11-2	CASNTGTTGYNEQFF
TRBJ1-3	TRBD1	TRBV19	CASVRDRVSGNTIYF
TRBJ1-2	TRBD1	TRBV5-6	CASGLPQGASGYTF
TRBJ1-5	NA	TRBV19	CASSIGTRGHQPQHF
TRBJ1-6	NA	TRBV28	CASSLRDYNSPLHF
TRBJ2-7	NA	TRBV19	CASSVQVSYEQYF
TRBJ2-1	TRBD1	TRBV6-6	CASTLPGTGSYNEQFF
TRBJ1-2	NA	TRBV15	CATSSNRDANGYTF
TRBJ1-6	NA	TRBV10-2	CASSVSQGRSNSPLHF
TRBJ2-5	TRBD2	TRBV4-2	CASSQERGGQETQYF
TRBJ1-3	TRBD1	TRBV11-1	CASRLGTASGNTIYF
TRBJ2-7	NA	TRBV2	CASSGTSSYEQYF
TRBJ2-5	NA	TRBV20-1	CSALARETQYF
TRBJ2-7	TRBD2	TRBV7-6	CASSFGGGGSNYEQYF
TRBJ2-4	NA	TRBV7-9	CASSLGTGGGGNIQYF
TRBJ1-3	TRBD1	TRBV18	CASSRTGEGNTIYF
TRBJ1-1	TRBD1	TRBV6-5	CASSYTGGRRAFF
TRBJ1-1	NA	TRBV19	CASKRQTAEAFF
TRBJ2-1	NA	TRBV6-5	CASSYGGGGSYNEQFF
TRBJ1-2	NA	TRBV7-2	CASSSTGRFGYTF
TRBJ2-1	TRBD2	TRBV7-6	CASSLAPLASGGASDNEQFF
TRBJ2-1	TRBD2	TRBV27	CASSTGLAGYNEQFF
TRBJ2-1	NA	TRBV5-1	CASSLDSQNNEQFF
NA	TRBD1	TRBV18	CASSSWDRGREQYF
TRBJ1-2	TRBD1	TRBV28	CASSSGQAMGYGYTF
TRBJ1-6	NA	TRBV2	CASSEAGGALNSPLHF
TRBJ2-1	TRBD2	TRBV5-6	CASSVGGGSYNEQFF
TRBJ1-5	NA	TRBV5-1	CASSLAGVSNQPQHF
TRBJ2-5	TRBD2	TRBV5-1	CASSYPAGGQETQYF
TRBJ2-7	NA	TRBV5-5	CASSPSYEQYF
TRBJ1-2	TRBD1	TRBV10-3	CAISAGTGGAGYTF
TRBJ1-1	NA	TRBV7-2	CASSLPGLENTEAFF
TRBJ2-5	TRBD2	TRBV5-6	CASSLALAEPQETQYF
TRBJ2-1	TRBD2	TRBV2	CASSDSRGGFYNEQFF
TRBJ1-1	TRBD1	TRBV6-5	CASSDRGNTEAFF
TRBJ2-7	NA	TRBV19	CASSRAGPNQEQYF
TRBJ2-3	TRBD2	TRBV9	CASSVVALGGEWRGASSTDTQYF
TRBJ1-5	TRBD1	TRBV11-2	CASSLGDRGANQPQHF